Shown below are 30 T cell receptor beta chains from a single sample sequenced in a study of shared clonotypes between healthy human individuals. Clones were read by immunoSEQ multiplex PCR, and TCRdb kept only the in-frame ones, dropping some. The table lists approximately 2.5 million clones, roughly 93% of them singletons, with 0.35% to 0.45% in the top ten. Sequenced input: naive CD4+ T cells from PBMCs. Subset noted: CD45RA+ positively selected. These receptors all come from a man between 18 and 29 years old in good health. Some clones in this sample may be carry-over from other donors' samples.

The CDR3 loop is CASRMLNEQFF. CDR3 bases: TGTGCCAGCAGGATGCTCAATGAGCAGTTCTTC. This chain links TRBV2 with TRBJ2-1; no clear D. Per germline, CDR1 SNHLY and CDR2 FYNNEI. Trimming shortened V by 6 bases and J by 6 bases, and 6 bases separated the two germline ends. The CDR3 extends over 11 amino acids.

The gene calls are TRBV19 and TRBJ1-1; no firm D call. In germline, CDR1 is LNHDA, CDR2 SQIVND (reference sequence). Trimming cost V 4 bases and J 6 bases, with 6 bases left between them. This CDR3 spans 11 amino acids. DNA for the CDR3: TGTGCCAGTAGTAGAACCCCTGAAGCTTTCTTT. Protein: CASSRTPEAFF.

The CDR3 nucleotides are TGTGCCAGCAGCCTCCCTGACTGGACCAGGGGCTACACCTTC. Its translation: CASSLPDWTRGYTF. The chain combines TRBV7-9 with TRBJ1-2; D is undetermined. CDR1 and CDR2 from the germline V gene are SEHNR and FQNEAQ (reference sequence). CDR3 size: 14 residues. The V end lost 5 bases, the J end lost 8 bases, and 18 bases lay between the germline ends.

The chain is built from TRBV7-3 and TRBJ2-3, with TRBD2 identical over 9 bases. V lost 3 bases and J lost 3; bases outside the gene matches: 10. The CDR3 contains 17 residues. Germline-derived CDR1 and CDR2 are SGHTA and FQGTGA. This chain's CDR3 is CASSLTGLAGITDTQYF. CDR3 nucleotide sequence: TGTGCCAGCAGCTTGACAGGGCTAGCGGGAATAACAGATACGCAGTATTTT.

This chain's CDR3 is CASRPGTGASYEQYF. CDR3 bases: TGTGCCAGCAGACCCGGGACAGGGGCCTCCTACGAGCAGTACTTC. J is TRBJ2-7 and V is TRBV7-2; 10 bases are shared with TRBD1. V trimming: 6 bases; J trimming: 0 bases; junction bases outside the gene matches: 5. Germline CDR1 and CDR2: SGHTA and FQGNSA. CDR3 length: 15 residues.

This clone was found once. The rearrangement links TRBV5-4 to TRBJ1-2, with D hard to call. Per germline, CDR1 SGHNT and CDR2 YYREEE (reference sequence). V shed 0 bases and J shed 7 bases, with 13 bases lying between them. The CDR3 consists of 14 residues. CDR3 nucleotide sequence: TGTGCCAGCAGCTTGGACCCCTCTGCGCGTGGCTACACCTTC. Translating it yields CASSLDPSARGYTF.

The CDR3 reads CASSPNARAGNNQPQHF. Written as DNA, the CDR3 is TGTGCCAGCTCACCAAATGCGAGGGCAGGCAATAATCAGCCCCAGCATTTT. The V call is TRBV18, the J call TRBJ1-5; no clear D. The germline V and J ends were trimmed by 2 bases and 4 bases, with 18 bases remaining between them. The CDR3 length is 17 residues. Looked up from germline, CDR1 is KGHSH and CDR2 is LQKENI.

This clone was observed once. J is TRBJ2-2 and V is TRBV10-3, with D possibly matching TRBD2 (5 bases). CDR1 and CDR2 from the germline V gene are ENHRY and SYGVKD. Trimming stripped 2 bases from V and 0 bases from J, with 13 bases between. CDR3 length equals 17 residues. Written as DNA, the CDR3 is TGTGCCATCAGTGAGGGGATGGGGAGATCGAACACCGGGGAGCTGTTTTTT. Translated, it gives CAISEGMGRSNTGELFF.

This rearrangement joins TRBV5-1 to TRBJ2-1, with a possible D match to TRBD1 (5 bases). The V end was cut by 2 bases, the J end by 2 bases, with 11 bases between. This CDR3 region has 15 residues. Germline loops: CDR1 SGHRS, CDR2 YFSETQ. Written as DNA, the CDR3 is TGCGCCAGCAGCTTAGGGGATTTAACCTACAATGAGCAGTTCTTC. Translating gives CASSLGDLTYNEQFF.

The chain has TRBV27 and TRBJ2-5, with 8 positions matching TRBD1. The end of the DNA is better explained by TRBJ2-7, so the J call may be wrong. CDR3 length equals 15 residues. Germline V lookup: CDR1 MNHEY, CDR2 SMNVEV (reference sequence). The CDR3 nucleotides are TGTGCCAGCAGTTTTAGACAGGGGAAAACCCACGAGCAGTACTTC. It yields the protein CASSFRQGKTHEQYF.

The chain couples TRBV15 to TRBJ2-7; 13 bases fit TRBD2. Germline-derived CDR1 and CDR2 are LNHNV and YYDKDF (reference sequence). The ends lost 3 bases at V and 5 bases at J; junction bases unmatched: 4. The CDR3 runs 15 residues. CDR3 loop: CATSSGLAGDDEQYF. The CDR3 bases are TGTGCCACCAGCAGTGGACTAGCGGGAGACGACGAGCAGTACTTC.

The CDR3 reads CASSLAKGAWETQYF. Here the CDR3 DNA reads TGTGCCAGCAGCTTAGCGAAGGGGGCCTGGGAGACCCAGTACTTC. The chain combines TRBV7-2 with TRBJ2-5, with 7 bases identical to TRBD1. This CDR3 has 15 amino acids. Germline trimming cut 0 bases from V and 5 bases from J; bases unmatched to any gene: 6. Looked up from germline, CDR1 is SGHTA and CDR2 is FQGNSA.

The J gene is TRBJ1-2, the V gene TRBV18, with D maybe TRBD1 (5 bases). Trimming left V 2 bases short and J 4 bases short, with 23 bases between. Germline V gives CDR1 KGHSH, CDR2 LQKENI. The CDR3 has 18 residues. CDR3 sequence: CASSPSGQPRLGGYGYTF. The CDR3, as DNA: TGTGCCAGCTCACCATCTGGTCAGCCTCGCCTGGGGGGCTATGGCTACACCTTC.

This clone was seen just once. The rearrangement links TRBV30 to TRBJ2-7, with 11 bases lining up with TRBD1. J lost 12 bases, V lost 3 bases, and 16 bases had no gene match. The CDR3 has 15 residues. CDR1 is GTSNPN and CDR2 is SVGIG in the germline V gene (reference sequence). CDR3 sequence: CAWRRVGQGVPVGYF. The CDR3 DNA reads as TGTGCCTGGAGGAGGGTGGGACAGGGGGTCCCGGTCGGGTACTTC.

This clone was found once. J is TRBJ1-5 and V is TRBV14; the D is unclear. V was trimmed by 6 bases and J by 4 bases, leaving 13 bases between them. The CDR3 contains 14 residues. Germline V gene lookup returns CDR1 SGHDN and CDR2 FVKESK. This CDR3 is CASRHPGINQPQHF. CDR3 nucleotide sequence: TGTGCCAGCAGGCACCCGGGGATTAATCAGCCCCAGCATTTT.

As for this clone: A read error may account for a junction end that differs from germline. The J gene is TRBJ2-7, the V gene TRBV6-1; 8 bases line up with TRBD1. CDR3 length equals 11 residues. The germline V gene has CDR1 MNHNS and CDR2 SASEGT. The CDR3, as DNA: TGTGCCAGCAGGGAAGGACAGGGTAGAGACTTC. It codes for CASREGQGRDF.

The rearrangement joins TRBV5-6 to TRBJ2-2, with 8 bases that match TRBD1. J lost 1 base, V lost 2 bases, and 13 bases had no gene match. There are 19 residues in the CDR3. The germline V gene has CDR1 SGHDT and CDR2 YYEEEE. The CDR3 DNA reads TGTGCCAGCAGCTTAAGGGACAGGCCCCGACGCGAGAACACCGGGGAGCTGTTTTTT. Translated: CASSLRDRPRRENTGELFF.

The gene calls are TRBV15 and TRBJ1-3, with no clear D. The CDR3 has 15 amino acids. V gave up 0 bases and J gave up 2 bases, with 8 bases separating them. Germline V gene data show CDR1 as LNHNV and CDR2 as YYDKDF (reference sequence). The CDR3 sequence: CATSRDLRAGNTIYF. The CDR3 DNA follows: TGTGCCACCAGCAGAGATCTAAGAGCTGGAAACACCATATATTTT.

The chain has TRBV5-1 and TRBJ1-1, with a possible D match to TRBD1 (5 bases). The length of the CDR3 is 13 residues. Germline V gene data show CDR1 as SGHRS and CDR2 as YFSETQ. With 3 bases removed from V and 11 bases from J, the gap between germline ends came to 17 bases. Here the CDR3 reads CASSSGVNIGAFF. In DNA, the CDR3 is TGCGCCAGCAGCTCGGGGGTGAACATTGGGGCTTTCTTT.

This clone has only a few counts. The chain links TRBV5-1 to TRBJ1-2; 8 nucleotides match TRBD1. The CDR3 covers 15 residues. Germline values: CDR1 SGHRS, CDR2 YFSETQ. Trimming cost V 3 bases and J 4 bases; bases outside gene matches: 8. The DNA for the CDR3 is TGCGCCAGCAGCTACGGACAGGGACGCGTCTATGGCTACACCTTC. It yields the protein CASSYGQGRVYGYTF.

On this clone itself: Distinct nucleotide sequences in the sample also encode this CDR3. This rearrangement joins TRBV28 to TRBJ1-2, with TRBD1 matching over 7 bases. The V and J ends lost 4 bases and 4 bases, in that order; junction bases with no gene match: 3. The CDR3 is 13 residues long. The germline CDR1 and CDR2 sequences are MDHEN and SYDVKM. For the CDR3, the DNA is TGTGCCAGCAGTTCAGGGGGAGGCTATGGCTACACCTTC. Amino acid sequence: CASSSGGGYGYTF.

This chain links TRBV28 with TRBJ1-2; TRBD1 is a possible D gene (5 bases). Deletions cut 1 base from V and 5 bases from J, with 14 bases between. This CDR3 spans 15 amino acids. The germline V gene has CDR1 MDHEN and CDR2 SYDVKM. DNA for the CDR3: TGTGCCAGCAGTTTATCAAGTTCTGGGGGATATGGCTACACCTTC. It specifies CASSLSSSGGYGYTF.

This rearrangement joins TRBV6-5 to TRBJ1-1; D is undetermined. The CDR3 covers 14 residues. The V gene's germline CDR1 is MNHEY and CDR2 SVGAGI. Trimming took 5 bases from V and 2 from J, leaving 12 bases between them. CDR3 in amino acids: CASSKPPYNTEAFF. In nucleotides, the CDR3 is TGTGCCAGCAGTAAACCTCCTTACAACACTGAAGCTTTCTTT.

The chain recombines TRBV10-2 with TRBJ2-7, with TRBD2 matching 12 bases. The germline V gene encodes CDR1 WSHSY and CDR2 SAAADI. V dropped 0 bases and J dropped 5; count of bases not matched to a gene: 17. The CDR3 is 20 amino acids. CDR3 protein: CASSESPDRLAGVFPDEQYF. CDR3 nucleotide sequence: TGCGCCAGCAGTGAGTCTCCAGACCGACTAGCGGGAGTGTTCCCGGACGAGCAGTACTTC.

The V and J genes are TRBV4-1 and TRBJ2-7; 12 bases map to TRBD2. V lost 1 base, J lost 0 bases, and 13 bases stayed unmatched. CDR3 length equals 20 residues. CDR1 is MGHRA, CDR2 YSYEKL, per germline. This chain's CDR3 is CASSQGAGLAGPFSSYEQYF. CDR3 sequence (DNA): TGCGCCAGCAGCCAAGGGGCAGGACTAGCGGGGCCCTTTAGCTCCTACGAGCAGTACTTC.

The chain links TRBV5-1 to TRBJ1-4, with D tentatively TRBD1 (5 bases). From germline, CDR1 is SGHRS and CDR2 YFSETQ. Trimming shortened V by 2 bases and J by 5 bases, and 16 bases separated the two germline ends. This CDR3 region has 16 residues. The CDR3 reads CASSFYPGWGNEKLFF. The CDR3 DNA sequence: TGCGCCAGCAGCTTCTACCCAGGGTGGGGGAATGAAAAACTGTTTTTT.

The chain uses TRBV4-2 and TRBJ2-1, with 11 bases aligning to TRBD2. With V trimmed by 0 bases and J by 7 bases, 5 bases remained unmatched. This CDR3 has 16 amino acids. Germline V gene sequence: CDR1 LGHNA, CDR2 YNFKEQ. The CDR3: CASSQEASGRTNEQFF. The CDR3 DNA follows: TGTGCCAGCAGCCAAGAGGCTAGCGGGAGGACTAATGAGCAGTTCTTC.

The rearrangement joins TRBV6-1 to TRBJ1-1; TRBD1 agrees at 8 bases. Germline assignment: CDR1 MNHNS and CDR2 SASEGT. V gave up 3 bases and J gave up 5 bases; unmatched junction bases: 14. The CDR3 extends over 17 amino acids. CDR3 loop: CASSEQRRQGRRTEAFF. In DNA form, the CDR3 reads TGTGCCAGCAGTGAGCAAAGAAGACAGGGGCGGAGGACTGAAGCTTTCTTT.

This rearrangement joins TRBV19 to TRBJ1-3; a possible D gene is TRBD1 (6 bases). This CDR3 has 14 residues. V was shortened by 7 bases and J by 3 bases, with 13 bases between the two germline ends. CDR1 and CDR2 (germline): LNHDA, SQIVND (reference sequence). Here the CDR3 reads CASIPGHLGNTIYF. The CDR3 nucleotides are TGTGCCAGTATTCCGGGACACCTTGGAAACACCATATATTTT.

J is TRBJ1-4 and V is TRBV5-6; 9 bases map to TRBD1. Germline CDR1 is SGHDT and CDR2 is YYEEEE. Trimming cost V 4 bases and J 5 bases; bases outside gene matches: 6. The CDR3 contains 15 residues. The CDR3 is CASSPIGTGNEKLFF. The DNA of the CDR3 is TGTGCCAGCAGCCCGATCGGGACAGGGAATGAAAAACTGTTTTTT.